The next 11 T cell receptor beta chains were all read from a single sample in a study of blood T cell repertoires in COVID-19. The repertoire was sequenced with immunoSEQ multiplex PCR; TCRdb's copy has only in-frame clones and lacks some. The sample lists roughly 300,000 clones; 80% to 90% were seen once. Sequenced input: peripheral blood. Receptors originate from a woman in her forties or fifties who had recovered from COVID-19.

V and J are TRBV9 and TRBJ2-3; 16 bases are a match to TRBD2. Germline V lookup: CDR1 SGDLS, CDR2 YYNGEE. Germline trimming cut 0 bases from V and 2 bases from J; bases unmatched to any gene: 12. The CDR3 runs 21 residues. The CDR3 DNA follows: TGTGCCAGCAGCGTAGCTGTGGGACTAGCGGGAGGGAGTGTCTTCACAGATACGCAGTATTTT. Amino acids: CASSVAVGLAGGSVFTDTQYF. Supplemented by reference TRBV9 and TRBJ2-3, the full variable domain reads DSGVTQTPKHLITATGQRVTLRCSPRSGDLSVYWYQQSLDQGLQFLIQYYNGEERAKGNILERFSAQQFPDLHSELNLSSLELGDSALYFCASSVAVGLAGGSVFTDTQYFGPGTRLTVL.

V and J are TRBV5-4 and TRBJ2-7; 12 positions match TRBD1. Germline-derived CDR1 and CDR2 are SGHNT and YYREEE (reference sequence). There are 16 residues in the CDR3. V was pared by 4 bases and J by 7 bases, with 12 bases of the junction left unmatched. This chain's CDR3 is CASSLPPGQGAGEQYF. DNA for the CDR3: TGTGCCAGCAGCCTACCGCCGGGACAGGGGGCTGGAGAGCAGTACTTC. Full variable domain (missing parts from reference TRBV5-4 and TRBJ2-7): ETGVTQSPTHLIKTRGQQVTLRCSSQSGHNTVSWYQQALGQGPQFIFQYYREEENGRGNFPPRFSGLQFPNYSSELNVNALELDDSALYLCASSLPPGQGAGEQYFGPGTRLTVT.

The gene calls are TRBV2 and TRBJ1-1; D gene ambiguous. The germline V and J ends were trimmed by 6 bases and 7 bases, with 24 bases remaining between them. This CDR3 contains 16 residues. Germline-derived CDR1 and CDR2 are SNHLY and FYNNEI. CDR3 DNA sequence: TGTGCCAGCAGCGGGAAGCCGAGGATGCAACTCATTGAAGCTTTCTTT. Encoded protein: CASSGKPRMQLIEAFF.

This clone was recorded a few times. The genes are TRBV7-3 and TRBJ2-2; 13 bases are a match to TRBD2. The V segment lost 5 bases and the J segment 2 bases; nucleotides outside the gene matches: 5. Germline CDR1 SGHTA, CDR2 FQGTGA. This CDR3 spans 17 amino acids. The CDR3 region has the DNA TGTGCCAGCAGCCCGGGACTAGCGGGATTAAACACCGGGGAGCTGTTTTTT. Translated, it gives CASSPGLAGLNTGELFF.

V usage is TRBV5-6 and J usage is TRBJ2-7, with no clear D. V was clipped by 1 base and J by 4 bases, with 12 bases between them. Germline V CDR1 and CDR2: SGHDT, YYEEEE. The CDR3 is made up of 14 amino acids. CDR3 amino acids: CASSLLVNLYEQYF. CDR3 DNA sequence: TGTGCCAGCAGCTTGTTAGTGAATTTATACGAGCAGTACTTC.

J is TRBJ1-2 and V is TRBV7-2, with a weak D call TRBD1 (5 bases). Between the trimmed V and J ends, which lost 4 bases and 5 bases, there was a span of 11 bases. Germline loops: CDR1 SGHTA, CDR2 FQGNSA. This CDR3 has 13 residues. The CDR3, as DNA: TGTGCCAGCAGCTCGTCCAGGGATTATGGCTACACCTTC. Its translation is CASSSSRDYGYTF.

Concerning this clone itself: Other DNA sequences of this sample code for an identical CDR3. V is TRBV5-4 and J is TRBJ2-5; D is perhaps TRBD1 (5 bases). Germline assignment: CDR1 SGHNT and CDR2 YYREEE (reference sequence). The ends were cut back, 0 bases at V and 2 bases at J, with 8 bases in the middle. The CDR3 sequence is 14 residues long. The CDR3 spells CASSLASGQETQYF. The DNA for the CDR3 is TGTGCCAGCAGCTTGGCTTCAGGGCAAGAGACCCAGTACTTC. The full variable domain, its missing parts supplied by reference TRBV5-4 and TRBJ2-5, is ETGVTQSPTHLIKTRGQQVTLRCSSQSGHNTVSWYQQALGQGPQFIFQYYREEENGRGNFPPRFSGLQFPNYSSELNVNALELDDSALYLCASSLASGQETQYFGPGTRLLVL.

The DNA of the CDR3 is TGTGCCAGCAGCTTAATATCGGGGAATGAAGCTTTCTTT. It specifies CASSLISGNEAFF. The chain is built from TRBV5-4 and TRBJ1-1; D not certain. V lost 2 bases and J 7 bases, leaving 12 bases between the germline ends. This CDR3 comprises 13 residues. Germline V CDR1 and CDR2: SGHNT, YYREEE (reference sequence).

The CDR3 nucleotides read TGCGCCAGCAGCTTGTATGGACTGGGGGAGACCCAGTACTTC. Residues: CASSLYGLGETQYF. The chain joins TRBV5-1 to TRBJ2-5, with D possibly being TRBD2 (5 bases). Trimming stripped 1 base from V and 5 bases from J, with 12 bases between. The CDR3 covers 14 residues. Germline CDR1 is SGHRS and CDR2 is YFSETQ.

V gene TRBV7-3 combines with J gene TRBJ2-1; a possible D gene is TRBD2 (5 bases). The CDR3 runs 13 residues. Per the germline V gene, CDR1 is SGHTA and CDR2 is FQGTGA. V gave up 5 bases and J gave up 5 bases, with 10 bases separating them. The CDR3, as DNA: TGTGCCAGCAGCATGGACTTAAACAATGAGCAGTTCTTC. Amino acid sequence: CASSMDLNNEQFF.

Regarding this clone: Other nucleotide sequences from this sample produce the same CDR3. The chain combines TRBV7-2 with TRBJ2-5; 13 bases align to TRBD2. Germline CDR1 reads SGHTA; CDR2 reads FQGNSA. The CDR3 sequence is 15 residues long. V was pared by 4 bases and J by 3 bases, with 2 bases of the junction left unmatched. The CDR3 DNA sequence: TGTGCCAGCAGCTCAGGACTAGCGGGAGAAGAGACCCAGTACTTC. Amino acid sequence: CASSSGLAGEETQYF.